The present T cell receptor beta chain was sequenced within a study of tumor-infiltrating lymphocytes in localized non-small cell lung cancer. On this clone itself: The antigen is unknown.

Profiling relied on immunoSEQ multiplex PCR, and the TCRdb table lists in-frame clones only, not all of them. The repertoire holds 11,000 or so clones, 84% seen once, with under 9.5% in the top ten. The CDR3 extends over 17 amino acids. V was clipped by 7 bases and J by 4 bases; unmatched bases: 16. Germline-derived CDR1 and CDR2 are LNHDA and SQIVND (reference sequence). Study outcomes and limitations: IM1 and IM2 tumors showed no difference in T-cell fraction. Tumors had more T cell infiltration than uninvolved lung, per TCRbeta sequencing and CD3 counts.

The sample taken for sequencing was lung tumor tissue. The clonotype comes from a human donor with non-small cell lung cancer. The J gene is TRBJ1-1, the V gene TRBV19, with 9 bases lining up with TRBD1. The CDR3 DNA reads TGTGCCAGTAACTTCGTGACAGGGGGAGGCGGAAGCACTGAAGCTTTCTTT. Translation: CASNFVTGGGGSTEAFF.